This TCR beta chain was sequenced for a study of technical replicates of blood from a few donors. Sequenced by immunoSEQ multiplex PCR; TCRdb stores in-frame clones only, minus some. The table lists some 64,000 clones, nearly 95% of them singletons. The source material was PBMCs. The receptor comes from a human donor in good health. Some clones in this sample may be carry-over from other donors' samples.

The CDR3 reads CASSQDRLGVNTEAFF. The DNA of the CDR3 is TGTGCCAGCAGCCAAGACAGGTTAGGGGTGAACACTGAAGCTTTCTTT. The chain has TRBV7-9 and TRBJ1-1; tentative D call: TRBD1 (6 bases). The V and J ends lost 5 bases and 0 bases respectively, with 16 bases between them. CDR3 length: 16 residues. Germline values: CDR1 SEHNR, CDR2 FQNEAQ (reference sequence).